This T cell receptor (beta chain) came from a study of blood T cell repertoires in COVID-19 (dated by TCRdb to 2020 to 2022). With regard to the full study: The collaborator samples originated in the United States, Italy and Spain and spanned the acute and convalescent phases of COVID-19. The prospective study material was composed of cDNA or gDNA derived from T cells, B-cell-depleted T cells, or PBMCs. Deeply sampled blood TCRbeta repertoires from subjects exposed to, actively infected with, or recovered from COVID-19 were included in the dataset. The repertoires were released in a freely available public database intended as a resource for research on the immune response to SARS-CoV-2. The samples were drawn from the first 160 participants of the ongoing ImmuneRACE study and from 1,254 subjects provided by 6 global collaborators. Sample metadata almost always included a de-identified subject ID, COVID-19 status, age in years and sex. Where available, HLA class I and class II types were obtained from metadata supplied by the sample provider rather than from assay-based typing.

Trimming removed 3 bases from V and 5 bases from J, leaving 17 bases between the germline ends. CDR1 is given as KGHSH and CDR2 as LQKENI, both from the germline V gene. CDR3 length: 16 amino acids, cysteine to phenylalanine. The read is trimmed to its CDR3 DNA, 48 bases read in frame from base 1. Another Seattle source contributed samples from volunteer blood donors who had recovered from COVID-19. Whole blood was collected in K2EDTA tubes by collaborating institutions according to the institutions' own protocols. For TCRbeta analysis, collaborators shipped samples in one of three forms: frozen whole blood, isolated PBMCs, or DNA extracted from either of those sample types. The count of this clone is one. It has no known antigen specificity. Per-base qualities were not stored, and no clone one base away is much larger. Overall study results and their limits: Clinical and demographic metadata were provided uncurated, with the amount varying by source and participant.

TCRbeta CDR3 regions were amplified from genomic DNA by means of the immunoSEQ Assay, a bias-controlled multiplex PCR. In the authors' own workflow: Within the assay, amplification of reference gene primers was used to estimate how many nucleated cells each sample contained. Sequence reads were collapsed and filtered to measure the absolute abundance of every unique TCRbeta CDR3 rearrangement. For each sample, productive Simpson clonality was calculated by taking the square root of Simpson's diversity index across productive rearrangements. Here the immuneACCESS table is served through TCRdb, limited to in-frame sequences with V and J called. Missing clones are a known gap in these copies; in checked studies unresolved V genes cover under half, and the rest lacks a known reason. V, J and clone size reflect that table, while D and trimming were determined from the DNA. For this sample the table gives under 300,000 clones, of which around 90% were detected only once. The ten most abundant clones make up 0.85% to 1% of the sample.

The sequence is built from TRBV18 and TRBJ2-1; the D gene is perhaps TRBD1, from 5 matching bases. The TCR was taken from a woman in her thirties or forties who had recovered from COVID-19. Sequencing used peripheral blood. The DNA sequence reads TGTGCCAGCTCACCCACGAGGCAGGGCGCTAACAATGAGCAGTTCTTC. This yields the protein CASSPTRQGANNEQFF.